Listed here are 21 T cell receptor beta chains from one sample, sequenced in a study of blood T cells in healthy people across ages. PCR was performed a second time for about 7 to 11 cycles using a sample-barcoded 5' primer and a J-beta primer mix. MiXCR, applied by TCRdb to the 5' RACE reads, yields one record per CDR3 protein. The sample lists 1,800,000 or so distinct CDR3 sequences, roughly two fifths occurring once. The sequencing input was blood. Receptors originate from a human donor in good health.

This clonotype has only one observation. The chain combines TRBV9 with TRBJ1-6, with TRBD1 matching 7 bases. With V trimmed by 3 bases and J by 6 bases, 15 bases remained unmatched. The CDR3 has 18 residues. Germline loops: CDR1 SGDLS, CDR2 YYNGEE. The CDR3 spells CASSETPGGQTLNSPLHF. CDR3 coding DNA: TGTGCCAGCAGCGAGACCCCAGGGGGGCAGACCCTTAATTCACCCCTCCACTTT.

The chain carries TRBV12-3 or TRBV12-4 and TRBJ2-4; D gene uncertain. The J call is in doubt because the DNA end fits TRBJ2-7 better. The CDR3 runs to 14 residues. In nucleotides, the CDR3 is TGTGCCAGCAGTTGGACGTTGGGCTCCTACGAGCAGTACTTC. Translated, it gives CASSWTLGSYEQYF.

V usage is TRBV29-1 and J usage is TRBJ1-1; 10 bases line up with TRBD1. Germline CDR1 is SQVTM and CDR2 is ANQGSEA. CDR3 length: 17 amino acids. V shed 7 bases and J 1 base; nucleotides not matched to a gene: 15. The DNA of the CDR3 is TGCAGCGCCGCACGATATGGGGGACAGGGGCAGAACACTGAAGCTTTCTTT. Its translation is CSAARYGGQGQNTEAFF.

The CDR3 DNA sequence: TGCAGCGTTGCTCATGGGACGCACTACGAGCAGTACTTC. Translated: CSVAHGTHYEQYF. V gene TRBV29-1 combines with J gene TRBJ2-7, with D possibly being TRBD1 or TRBD2 (5 bases each). Trimming shortened V by 4 bases and J by 3 bases, and 13 bases separated the two germline ends. The CDR3 has 13 amino acids. Germline CDR1 is SQVTM and CDR2 is ANQGSEA.

The chain carries TRBV12-3 or TRBV12-4 and TRBJ1-4; D uncertain. The CDR3 contains 12 residues. Trimming took off 7 bases at V and 6 bases at J, with 9 bases between the two ends. Written as DNA, the CDR3 is TGTGCCAGCACGGCGGGGTATGAAAAACTGTTTTTT. It codes for CASTAGYEKLFF.

The gene calls are TRBV7-3 and TRBJ2-1, with TRBD2 matching 8 bases. There are 15 residues in the CDR3. V dropped 5 bases and J dropped 6; count of bases not matched to a gene: 9. CDR1 and CDR2 (germline): SGHTA, FQGTGA. Here the CDR3 DNA reads TGTGCCAGCAGCCTGAGCGGGGGCCCCTTCAATGAGCAGTTCTTC. Its protein product is CASSLSGGPFNEQFF.

This clonotype was detected many times. The CDR3 DNA is TGTGCCATCAGTGAGTCCAGCCCGCATGAAAAACTGTTTTTT. Protein sequence: CAISESSPHEKLFF. This chain uses TRBV10-3 with TRBJ1-4; D gene unclear. Germline V gene sequence: CDR1 ENHRY, CDR2 SYGVKD. Trimming removed 0 bases from V and 6 bases from J, with 8 bases in between. CDR3 length equals 14 residues.

This rearrangement joins TRBV2 to TRBJ2-4; TRBD2 might be the D (6 bases). The V end was cut by 6 bases, the J end by 1 base, with 13 bases between. The CDR3 covers 15 residues. The germline V gene has CDR1 SNHLY and CDR2 FYNNEI. CDR3 region: CASRFGAGAKNIQYF. The CDR3 DNA reads TGTGCCAGCAGGTTTGGGGCGGGGGCCAAAAACATTCAGTACTTC.

Ten or more counts support this clonotype. The V and J genes are TRBV6-6 and TRBJ2-5; TRBD2 matches 10 bases. CDR3 length equals 15 residues. CDR1 MNHNY and CDR2 SVGAGI come from the germline V gene (reference sequence). V gave up 4 bases and J gave up 5 bases; unmatched junction bases: 7. CDR3 coding DNA: TGTGCCAGCAGTTCCAGCGGGGGGGCCGTGGAGACCCAGTACTTC. Residues: CASSSSGGAVETQYF.

V and J are TRBV20-1 and TRBJ2-4; TRBD1 matches at 10 bases. V was clipped by 5 bases and J by 1 base; unmatched bases: 5. Germline CDR1 reads DFQATT; CDR2 reads SNEGSKA (reference sequence). CDR3 length: 15 amino acids. The CDR3 loop is CSAGGTGAAKNIQYF. The DNA of the CDR3 is TGCAGTGCTGGGGGGACAGGGGCGGCCAAAAACATTCAGTACTTC.

The table lists this clonotype with a count of one. The rearrangement links TRBV14 to TRBJ2-3; no reliable D call. The length of the CDR3 is 14 residues. V gave up 6 bases and J gave up 5 bases, with 15 bases separating them. The germline gives CDR1 SGHDN, CDR2 FVKESK. The CDR3 coding sequence is TGTGCCAGCAGTTCCCTCCGATCAATAGATACGCAGTATTTT. This sequence encodes CASSSLRSIDTQYF.

The chain combines TRBV15 with TRBJ2-3, with TRBD1 matching over 10 bases. Trimming cost V 4 bases and J 4 bases; bases outside gene matches: 8. The CDR3 is made up of 16 amino acids. CDR1 is LNHNV and CDR2 is YYDKDF in the germline V gene (reference sequence). For the CDR3, the DNA is TGTGCCACCAGCACCTACCGGGACAGGGGATCAGATACGCAGTATTTT. Its protein product is CATSTYRDRGSDTQYF.

This rearrangement joins TRBV7-2 to TRBJ2-3; D unresolved. V shed 3 bases and J shed 5 bases, with 18 bases lying between them. The CDR3 consists of 16 residues. Germline loops: CDR1 SGHTA, CDR2 FQGNSA. CDR3 in amino acids: CASSLRRTPEVDTQYF. CDR3 nucleotides: TGTGCCAGCAGCTTGAGACGAACCCCTGAGGTAGATACGCAGTATTTT. The full variable domain, its missing parts supplied by reference TRBV7-2 and TRBJ2-3, is GAGVSQSPSNKVTEKGKDVELRCDPISGHTALYWYRQSLGQGLEFLIYFQGNSAPDKSGLPSDRFSAERTGGSVSTLTIQRTQQEDSAVYLCASSLRRTPEVDTQYFGPGTRLTVL.

This clonotype has a handful of counts. The chain links TRBV6-5 to TRBJ2-1; D possibly corresponds to TRBD2 (6 bases). Trimming removed 0 bases at V and 3 bases at J, with 9 bases between. Germline V lookup: CDR1 MNHEY, CDR2 SVGAGI. The length of the CDR3 is 15 residues. DNA for the CDR3: TGTGCCAGCAGTTACTCTAGCGGCAACTACAATGAGCAGTTCTTC. It specifies CASSYSSGNYNEQFF.

Details on this clonotype: A much larger clone differs from this one at a single base, so this may be a read error. The V gene is TRBV7-2, the J gene TRBJ2-1, with D uncertain. The V gene lost 1 base and the J gene lost 3 bases, with 4 bases spanning the gap. The CDR3 loop spans 13 amino acids. CDR1 and CDR2 from the germline V gene are SGHTA and FQGNSA. The CDR3 nucleotides read TGTGCCAGCAGCTTAGAAAACTACAATGAGCAGTTCTTC. This gives the protein CASSLENYNEQFF.

V is TRBV5-8 and J is TRBJ2-5; TRBD1 or TRBD2 may be the D gene (6 bases each). This CDR3 comprises 11 residues. Germline V gives CDR1 SGHTS, CDR2 YDEGEE. Trimming removed 7 bases at V and 11 bases at J, with 15 bases between. The DNA for the CDR3 is TGTGCCAGCTCATTGCGGGACAAGCAGTACTTC. It specifies CASSLRDKQYF.

In this sample, this clonotype turned up once. This may be a read error, as it is one base from a much larger clone. The chain uses TRBV4-1 and TRBJ2-4, with D possibly being TRBD1 (5 bases). TRBJ2-7 matches the DNA end more closely, so the J call is doubtful. Germline CDR1 is MGHRA and CDR2 is YSYEKL. The CDR3 runs 15 residues. The CDR3, as DNA: TGCGCCAGCAGCCAACCAACAGGTAGCACCTGCGAGCAGTACTTC. Its translation: CASSQPTGSTCEQYF.

In this sample, this clonotype turned up a few times. V is TRBV6-4 and J is TRBJ1-6; D gene uncertain. In germline, CDR1 is MRHNA, CDR2 SNTAGT. This CDR3 contains 13 residues. V lost 3 bases to trimming and J lost 10 bases, with 10 bases between them. The CDR3 nucleotides are TGTGCCAGCAGTGAGACCGGACGGTCACCCCTCCACTTT. It encodes CASSETGRSPLHF.

V gene TRBV29-1 combines with J gene TRBJ2-3; D ambiguous. The V end lost 4 bases, the J end lost 8 bases, and 16 bases lay between the germline ends. Germline assignment: CDR1 SQVTM and CDR2 ANQGSEA. CDR3 size: 13 residues. The CDR3 coding sequence is TGCAGCGTTGTAGGCGGAACCCTGGGTACGCAGTATTTT. Its translation is CSVVGGTLGTQYF.

The chain employs TRBV7-9 and TRBJ2-5; D could derive from TRBD1 or TRBD2 (6 bases each). Per germline, CDR1 SEHNR and CDR2 FQNEAQ (reference sequence). Deletions cut 2 bases from V and 2 bases from J, with 18 bases between. The CDR3 has 17 residues. The CDR3 protein is CASSLPRGGGQQETQYF. The CDR3 DNA reads as TGTGCCAGCAGCTTACCAAGAGGAGGGGGGCAACAAGAGACCCAGTACTTC.

This rearrangement joins TRBV10-3 to TRBJ2-5; D possibly uses TRBD1 or TRBD2 (5 bases each). Germline loops: CDR1 ENHRY, CDR2 SYGVKD. V was pared by 8 bases and J by 0 bases, with 10 bases between. The CDR3 length is 13 residues. The CDR3 bases are TGTGCCATCCGGGGCCGGTACCAAGAGACCCAGTACTTC. It is translated as CAIRGRYQETQYF.